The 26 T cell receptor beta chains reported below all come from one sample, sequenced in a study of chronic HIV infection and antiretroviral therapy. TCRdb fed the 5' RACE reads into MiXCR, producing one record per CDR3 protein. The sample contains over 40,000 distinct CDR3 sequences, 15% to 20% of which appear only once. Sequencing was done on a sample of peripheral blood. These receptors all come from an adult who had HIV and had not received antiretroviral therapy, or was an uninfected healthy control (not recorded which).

DNA for the CDR3: TGCAGTGCAAAGTCGGCCGGGACCCCCGTAGGTAGTGGAAACACCATATATTTT. Amino acids: CSAKSAGTPVGSGNTIYF. The rearrangement uses TRBV20-1 and TRBJ1-3; a possible D gene is TRBD1 (5 bases). The CDR3 spans 18 residues. CDR1 and CDR2 from the germline V gene are DFQATT and SNEGSKA (reference sequence). Between the trimmed V and J ends, which lost 6 bases and 3 bases, there was a span of 27 bases.

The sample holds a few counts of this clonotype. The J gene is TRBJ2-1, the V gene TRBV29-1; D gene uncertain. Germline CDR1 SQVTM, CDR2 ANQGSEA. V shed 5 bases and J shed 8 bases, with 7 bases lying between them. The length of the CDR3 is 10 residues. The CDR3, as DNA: TGCAGCGTTTTTTTCGATGAGCAGTTCTTC. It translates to CSVFFDEQFF.

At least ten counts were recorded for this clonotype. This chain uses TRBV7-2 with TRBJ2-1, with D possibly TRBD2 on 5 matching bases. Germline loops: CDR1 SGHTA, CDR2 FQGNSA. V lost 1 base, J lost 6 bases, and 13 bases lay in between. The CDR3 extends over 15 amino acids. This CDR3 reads CASSLEARSANEQFF. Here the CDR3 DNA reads TGTGCCAGCAGCTTAGAGGCTCGTAGCGCCAATGAGCAGTTCTTC.

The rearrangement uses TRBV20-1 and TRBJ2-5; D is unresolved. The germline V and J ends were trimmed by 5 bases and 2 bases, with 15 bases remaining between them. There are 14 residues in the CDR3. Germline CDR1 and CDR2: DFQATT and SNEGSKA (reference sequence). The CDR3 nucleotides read TGCAGTGCTCCAGAGATCACCCGACAAGAGACCCAGTACTTC. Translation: CSAPEITRQETQYF.

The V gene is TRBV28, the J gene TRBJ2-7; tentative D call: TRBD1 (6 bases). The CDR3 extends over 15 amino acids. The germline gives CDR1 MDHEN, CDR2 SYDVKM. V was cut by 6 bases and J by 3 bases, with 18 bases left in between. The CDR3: CASSATGTPRYEQYF. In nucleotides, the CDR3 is TGTGCCAGCAGCGCGACCGGGACACCCCGCTACGAGCAGTACTTC.

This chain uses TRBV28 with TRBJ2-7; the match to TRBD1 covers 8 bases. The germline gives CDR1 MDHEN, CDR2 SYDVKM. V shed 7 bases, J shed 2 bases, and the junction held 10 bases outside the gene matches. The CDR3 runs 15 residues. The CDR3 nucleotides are TGTGCCAGCACCAAAATGGGACAGGTCCCCTACGAGCAGTACTTC. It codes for CASTKMGQVPYEQYF.

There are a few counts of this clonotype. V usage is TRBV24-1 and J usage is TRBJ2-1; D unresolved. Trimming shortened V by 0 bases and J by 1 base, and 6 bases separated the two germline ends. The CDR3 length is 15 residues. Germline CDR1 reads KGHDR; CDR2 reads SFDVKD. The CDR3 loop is CATSDLHGSYNEQFF. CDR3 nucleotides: TGTGCCACCAGTGATTTGCACGGGTCCTACAATGAGCAGTTCTTC.

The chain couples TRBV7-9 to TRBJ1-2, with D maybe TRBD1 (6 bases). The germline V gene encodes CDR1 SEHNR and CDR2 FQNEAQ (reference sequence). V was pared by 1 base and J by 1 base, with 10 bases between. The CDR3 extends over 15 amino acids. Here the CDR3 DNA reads TGTGCCAGCAGCTTAGATCAGGGGATTAACTATGGCTACACCTTC. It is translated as CASSLDQGINYGYTF.

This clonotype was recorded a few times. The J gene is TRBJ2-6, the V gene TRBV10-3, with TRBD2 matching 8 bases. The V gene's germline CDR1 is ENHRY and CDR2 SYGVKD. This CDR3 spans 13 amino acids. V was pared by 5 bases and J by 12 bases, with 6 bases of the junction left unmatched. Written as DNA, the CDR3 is TGTGCCATCAGTACCGCCGGGAGGGGCGTCCTGACTTTC. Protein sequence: CAISTAGRGVLTF.

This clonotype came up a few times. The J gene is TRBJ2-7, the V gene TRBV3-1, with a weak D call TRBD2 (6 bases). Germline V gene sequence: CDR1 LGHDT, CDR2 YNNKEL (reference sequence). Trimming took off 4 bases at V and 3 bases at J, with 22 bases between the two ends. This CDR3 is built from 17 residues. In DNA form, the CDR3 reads TGTGCCAGCAGCCGCTACTCAACGGGACTCGCAATCTACGAGCAGTACTTC. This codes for CASSRYSTGLAIYEQYF.

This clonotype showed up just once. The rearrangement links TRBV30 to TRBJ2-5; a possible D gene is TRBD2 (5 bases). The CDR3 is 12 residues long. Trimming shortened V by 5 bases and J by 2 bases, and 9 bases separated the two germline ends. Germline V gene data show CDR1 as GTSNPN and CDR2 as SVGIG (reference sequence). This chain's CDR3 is CAWDGGQETQYF. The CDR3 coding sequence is TGTGCCTGGGACGGAGGACAAGAGACCCAGTACTTC. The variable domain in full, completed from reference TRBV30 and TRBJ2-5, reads SQTIHQWPATLVQPVGSPLSLECTVEGTSNPNLYWYRQAAGRGLQLLFYSVGIGQISSEVPQNLSASRPQDRQFILSSKKLLLSDSGFYLCAWDGGQETQYFGPGTRLLVL.

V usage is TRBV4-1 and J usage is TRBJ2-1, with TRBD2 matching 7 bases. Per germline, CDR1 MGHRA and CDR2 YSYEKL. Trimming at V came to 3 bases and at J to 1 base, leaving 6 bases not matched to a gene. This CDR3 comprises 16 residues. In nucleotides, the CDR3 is TGCGCCAGCAGCCAGAGGGATAGCGGGTCCTACAATGAGCAGTTCTTC. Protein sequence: CASSQRDSGSYNEQFF.

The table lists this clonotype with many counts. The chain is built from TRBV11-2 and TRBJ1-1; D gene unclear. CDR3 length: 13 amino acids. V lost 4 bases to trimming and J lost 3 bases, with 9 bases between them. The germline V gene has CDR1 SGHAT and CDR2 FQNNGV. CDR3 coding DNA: TGTGCCAGCAGCTCCCGGTCGTACACTGAAGCTTTCTTT. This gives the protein CASSSRSYTEAFF.

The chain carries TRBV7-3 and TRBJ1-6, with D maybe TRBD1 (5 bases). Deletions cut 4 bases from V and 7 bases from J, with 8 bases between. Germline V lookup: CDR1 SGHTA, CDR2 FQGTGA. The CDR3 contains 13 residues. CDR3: CASSYHRNSPLHF. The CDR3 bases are TGTGCCAGCAGCTACCACAGGAATTCACCCCTCCACTTT.

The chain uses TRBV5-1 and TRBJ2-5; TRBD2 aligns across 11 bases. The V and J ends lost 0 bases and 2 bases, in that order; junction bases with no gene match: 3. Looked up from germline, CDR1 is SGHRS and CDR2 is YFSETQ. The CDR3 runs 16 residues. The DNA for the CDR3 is TGCGCCAGCAGCTTGGGACTAGCGGGGCCACAAGAGACCCAGTACTTC. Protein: CASSLGLAGPQETQYF. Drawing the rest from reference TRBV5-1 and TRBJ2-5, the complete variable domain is KAGVTQTPRYLIKTRGQQVTLSCSPISGHRSVSWYQQTPGQGLQFLFEYFSETQRNKGNFPGRFSGRQFSNSRSEMNVSTLELGDSALYLCASSLGLAGPQETQYFGPGTRLLVL.

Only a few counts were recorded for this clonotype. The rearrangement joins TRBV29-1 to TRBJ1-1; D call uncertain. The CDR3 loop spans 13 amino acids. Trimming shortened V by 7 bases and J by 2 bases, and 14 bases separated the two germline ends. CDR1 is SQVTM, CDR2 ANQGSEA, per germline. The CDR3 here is CSAKMTENTEAFF. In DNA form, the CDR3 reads TGCAGCGCCAAAATGACGGAAAACACTGAAGCTTTCTTT.

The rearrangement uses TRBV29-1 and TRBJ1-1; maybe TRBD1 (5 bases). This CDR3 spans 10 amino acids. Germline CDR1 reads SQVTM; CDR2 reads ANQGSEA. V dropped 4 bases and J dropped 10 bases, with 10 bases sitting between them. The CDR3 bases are TGCAGCGTTGTCGGTGGGGGAGCTTTCTTT. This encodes CSVVGGGAFF.

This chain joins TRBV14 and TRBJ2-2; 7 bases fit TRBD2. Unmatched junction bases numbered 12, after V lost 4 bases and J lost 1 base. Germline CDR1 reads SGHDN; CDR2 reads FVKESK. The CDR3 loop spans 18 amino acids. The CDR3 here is CASSPYKGLAVNTGELFF. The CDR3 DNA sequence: TGTGCCAGCAGCCCCTACAAGGGCCTAGCGGTGAACACCGGGGAGCTGTTTTTT.

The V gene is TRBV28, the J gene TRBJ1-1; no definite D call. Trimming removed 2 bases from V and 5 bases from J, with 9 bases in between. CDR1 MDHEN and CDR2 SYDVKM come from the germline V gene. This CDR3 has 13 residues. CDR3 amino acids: CASSLGYKTEAFF. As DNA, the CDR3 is TGTGCCAGCAGTTTAGGGTACAAGACTGAAGCTTTCTTT.

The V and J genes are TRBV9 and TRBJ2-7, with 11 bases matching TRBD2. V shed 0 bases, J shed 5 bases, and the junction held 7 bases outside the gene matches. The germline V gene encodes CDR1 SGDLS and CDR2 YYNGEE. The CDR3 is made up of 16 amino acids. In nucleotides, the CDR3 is TGTGCCAGCAGCGTAGTAGCGGGAGGGCCGATCAACGAGCAGTACTTC. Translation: CASSVVAGGPINEQYF.

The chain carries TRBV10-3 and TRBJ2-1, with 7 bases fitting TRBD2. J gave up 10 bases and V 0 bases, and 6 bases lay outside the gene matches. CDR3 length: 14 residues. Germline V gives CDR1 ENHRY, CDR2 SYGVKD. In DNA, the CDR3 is TGTGCCATCAGTGAGTCGCGGGAGTCGCGAGAGCAGTTCTTC. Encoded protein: CAISESRESREQFF.

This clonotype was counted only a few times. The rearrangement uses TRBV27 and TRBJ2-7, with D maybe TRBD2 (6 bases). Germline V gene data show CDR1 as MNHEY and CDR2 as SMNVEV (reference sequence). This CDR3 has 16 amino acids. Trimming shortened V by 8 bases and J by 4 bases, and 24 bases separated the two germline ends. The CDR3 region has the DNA TGTGCCAGCGCTCCCCGAGGCGGGACGGCCTTTTACGAGCAGTACTTC. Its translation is CASAPRGGTAFYEQYF.

DNA of the CDR3: TGTGCCAGCAGCTTTCCGACAGGGAGGAAGCCCCAGCATTTT. It translates to CASSFPTGRKPQHF. The V gene is TRBV7-3, the J gene TRBJ1-5; 7 bases are shared with TRBD1. Germline CDR1 and CDR2: SGHTA and FQGTGA. The CDR3 has 14 amino acids. With 3 bases clipped from V and 8 bases from J, the junction kept 7 bases outside the gene matches. The full variable domain, with the rest looked up from reference TRBV7-3 and TRBJ1-5, is GAGVSQTPSNKVTEKGKYVELRCDPISGHTALYWYRQSLGQGPEFLIYFQGTGAADDSGLPNDRFFAVRPEGSVSTLKIQRTERGDSAVYLCASSFPTGRKPQHFGDGTRLSIL.

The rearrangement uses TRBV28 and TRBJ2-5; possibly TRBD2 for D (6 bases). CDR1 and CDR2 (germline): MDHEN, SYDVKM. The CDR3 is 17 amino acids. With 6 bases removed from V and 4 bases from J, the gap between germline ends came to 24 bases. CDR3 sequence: CASRPPSDISGGETQYF. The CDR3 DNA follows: TGTGCCAGCAGGCCGCCTTCGGACATCTCCGGGGGAGAGACCCAGTACTTC.

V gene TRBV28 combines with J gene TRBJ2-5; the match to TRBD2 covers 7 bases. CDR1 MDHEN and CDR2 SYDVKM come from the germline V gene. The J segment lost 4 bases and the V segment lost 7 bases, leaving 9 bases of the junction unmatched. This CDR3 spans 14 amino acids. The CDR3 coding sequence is TGTGCCAGCAAAGGTCCGGGGGGTCTAGAGACCCAGTACTTC. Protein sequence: CASKGPGGLETQYF. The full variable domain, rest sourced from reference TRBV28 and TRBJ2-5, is DVKVTQSSRYLVKRTGEKVFLECVQDMDHENMFWYRQDPGLGLRLIYFSYDVKMKEKGDIPEGYSVSREKKERFSLILESASTNQTSMYLCASKGPGGLETQYFGPGTRLLVL.

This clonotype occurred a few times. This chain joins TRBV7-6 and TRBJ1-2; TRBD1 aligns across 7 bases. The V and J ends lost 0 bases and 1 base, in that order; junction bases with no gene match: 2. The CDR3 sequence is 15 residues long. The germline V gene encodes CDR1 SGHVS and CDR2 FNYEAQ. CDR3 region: CASSLAGTDNYGYTF. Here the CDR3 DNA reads TGTGCCAGCAGCTTAGCGGGGACAGATAACTATGGCTACACCTTC.